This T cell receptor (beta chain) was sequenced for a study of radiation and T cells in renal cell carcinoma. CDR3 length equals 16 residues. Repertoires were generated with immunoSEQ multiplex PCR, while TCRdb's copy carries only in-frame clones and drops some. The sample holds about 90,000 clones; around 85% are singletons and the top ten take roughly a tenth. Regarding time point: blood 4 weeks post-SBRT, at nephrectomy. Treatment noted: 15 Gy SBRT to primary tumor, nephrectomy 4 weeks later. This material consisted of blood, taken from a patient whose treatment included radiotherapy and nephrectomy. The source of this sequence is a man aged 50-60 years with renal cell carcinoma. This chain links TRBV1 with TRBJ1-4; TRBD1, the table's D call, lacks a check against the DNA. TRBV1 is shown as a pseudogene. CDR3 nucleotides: TGCACCAGCAGCCAGGGGCAAGGGGGACAGAATGAAAAACTGTTTTTT. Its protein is CTSSQGQGGQNEKLFF.